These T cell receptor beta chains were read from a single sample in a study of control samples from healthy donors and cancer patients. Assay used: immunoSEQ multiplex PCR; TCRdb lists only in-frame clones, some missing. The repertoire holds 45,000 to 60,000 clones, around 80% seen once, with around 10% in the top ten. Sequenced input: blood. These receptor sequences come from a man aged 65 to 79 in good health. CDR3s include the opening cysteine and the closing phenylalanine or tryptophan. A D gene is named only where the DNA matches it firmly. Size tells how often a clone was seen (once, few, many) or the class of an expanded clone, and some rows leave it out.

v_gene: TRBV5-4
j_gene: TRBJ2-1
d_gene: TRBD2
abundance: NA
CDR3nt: TGTGCCAGCAGCTTGGCCGCCGGGAGGGCCCTCAGCAATGAGCAGTTCTTC
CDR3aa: CASSLAAGRALSNEQFF

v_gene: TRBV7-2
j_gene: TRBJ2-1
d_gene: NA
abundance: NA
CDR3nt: TGTGCCAGCAGCCAAACCGGTGGGTCTTACAATGAGCAGTTCTTC
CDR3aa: CASSQTGGSYNEQFF

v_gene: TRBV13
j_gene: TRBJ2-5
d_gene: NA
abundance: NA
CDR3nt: TGTGCCAGCAGCGCGTACAGGGCGGTAGAGACCCAGTACTTC
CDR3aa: CASSAYRAVETQYF

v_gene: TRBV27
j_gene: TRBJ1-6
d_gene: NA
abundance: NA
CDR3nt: TGTGCCAGCAGTTACTATAATTCACCCCTCCACTTT
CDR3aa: CASSYYNSPLHF

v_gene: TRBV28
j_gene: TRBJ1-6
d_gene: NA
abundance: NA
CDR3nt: TGTGCCAGCAGTTCCATGGACCGCCTTGATTCACCCCTCCACTTT
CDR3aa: CASSSMDRLDSPLHF

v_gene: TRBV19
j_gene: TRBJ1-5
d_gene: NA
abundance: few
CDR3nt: TGTGCCAGTAGTATTTCAACGACCAATCAGCCCCAGCATTTT
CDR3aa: CASSISTTNQPQHF

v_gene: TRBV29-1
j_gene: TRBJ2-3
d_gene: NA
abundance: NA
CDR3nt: TGCAGCGTTGTGGGGGGACAAGACGTGGATACGCAGTATTTT
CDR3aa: CSVVGGQDVDTQYF

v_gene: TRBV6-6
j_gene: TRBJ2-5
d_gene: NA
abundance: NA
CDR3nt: TGTGCCAGCAGTTACTCGAGGACAGATCCGGGAGAGACCCAGTACTTC
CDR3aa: CASSYSRTDPGETQYF

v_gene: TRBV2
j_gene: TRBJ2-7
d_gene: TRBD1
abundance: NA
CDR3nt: TGTGCCAGCAGTGGTACAGGGGGCATGACCTACGAGCAGTACTTC
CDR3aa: CASSGTGGMTYEQYF

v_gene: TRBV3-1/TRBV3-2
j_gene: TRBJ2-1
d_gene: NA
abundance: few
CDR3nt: TGTGCCAGCAGCCCCTACTCCTACAATGAGCAGTTCTTC
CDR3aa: CASSPYSYNEQFF

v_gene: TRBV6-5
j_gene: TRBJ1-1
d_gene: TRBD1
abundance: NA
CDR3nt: TGTGCCAGCAGGATGGGACAGGGGTACGCTGAAGCTTTCTTT
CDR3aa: CASRMGQGYAEAFF

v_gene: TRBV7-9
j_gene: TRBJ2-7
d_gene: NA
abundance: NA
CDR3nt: TGTGCCAGCAGCCCCCGACAGAGCTCCTACGAGCAGTACTTC
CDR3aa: CASSPRQSSYEQYF

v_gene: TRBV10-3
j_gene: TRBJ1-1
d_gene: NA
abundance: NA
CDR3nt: TGTGCCATCAGTGAACCTGGACAGTCCTTTGAAGCTTTCTTT
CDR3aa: CAISEPGQSFEAFF

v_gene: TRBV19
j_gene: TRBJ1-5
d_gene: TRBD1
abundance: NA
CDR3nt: TGTGCCAGTAACTACCGGTCAGGGGGGTCACAGCCCCAGCATTTT
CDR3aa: CASNYRSGGSQPQHF

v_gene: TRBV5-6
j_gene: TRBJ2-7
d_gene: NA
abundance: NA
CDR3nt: TGTGCCAGCAGCTTGTTCGGGGACTCCTACGAGCAGTACTTC
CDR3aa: CASSLFGDSYEQYF

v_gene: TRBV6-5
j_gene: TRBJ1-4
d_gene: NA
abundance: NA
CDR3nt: TGTGCCAGTTGGGGGGATTGGACAGAAGGTGAAAAACTGTTTTTT
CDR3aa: CASWGDWTEGEKLFF

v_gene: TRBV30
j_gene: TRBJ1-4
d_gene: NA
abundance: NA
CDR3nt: TGTGCCTGGAGCCCGACCCAGCCGGGGGAAAAACTGTTTTTT
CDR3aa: CAWSPTQPGEKLFF

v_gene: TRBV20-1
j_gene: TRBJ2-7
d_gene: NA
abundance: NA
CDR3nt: TGCAGTGCTAGTTGGAGCTCCTACGAGCAGTACTTC
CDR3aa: CSASWSSYEQYF

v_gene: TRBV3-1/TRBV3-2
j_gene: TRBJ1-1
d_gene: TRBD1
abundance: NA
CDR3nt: TGTGCCAGCAGCCAAGCTGACAGGGGTTTATCAGCTTTCTTT
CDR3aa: CASSQADRGLSAFF

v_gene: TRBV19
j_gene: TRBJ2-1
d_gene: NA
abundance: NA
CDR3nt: TGTGCCAGTAGTATCGTCTTCTCGGGCGGATACAATGAGCAGTTCTTC
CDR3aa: CASSIVFSGGYNEQFF

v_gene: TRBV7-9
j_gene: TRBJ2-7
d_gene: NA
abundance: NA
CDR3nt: TGTGCCAGCAGCCGAGGGCAGGATCCTTCCTACGAGCAGTACTTC
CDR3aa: CASSRGQDPSYEQYF

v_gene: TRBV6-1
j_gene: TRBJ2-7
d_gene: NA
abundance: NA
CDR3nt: TGTGCCAGCAGTGAACAGGTGGCGGGGCCTTCTAACGAGCAGTACTTC
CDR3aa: CASSEQVAGPSNEQYF

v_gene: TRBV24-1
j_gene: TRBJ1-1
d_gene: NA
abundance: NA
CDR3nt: TGTGCCACCAGTGATCACAGGTCCACTGAAGCTTTCTTT
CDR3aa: CATSDHRSTEAFF